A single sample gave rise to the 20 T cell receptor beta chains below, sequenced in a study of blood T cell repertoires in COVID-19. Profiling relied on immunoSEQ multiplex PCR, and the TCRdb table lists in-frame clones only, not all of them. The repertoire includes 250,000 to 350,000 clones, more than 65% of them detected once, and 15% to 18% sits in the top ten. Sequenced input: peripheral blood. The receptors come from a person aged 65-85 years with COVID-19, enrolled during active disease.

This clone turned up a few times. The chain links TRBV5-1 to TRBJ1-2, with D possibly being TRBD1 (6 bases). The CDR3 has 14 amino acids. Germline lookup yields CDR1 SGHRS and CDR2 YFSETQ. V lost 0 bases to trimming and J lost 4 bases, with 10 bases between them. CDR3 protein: CASSLGQDIYGYTF. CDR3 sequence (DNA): TGCGCCAGCAGCTTGGGACAGGATATCTATGGCTACACCTTC.

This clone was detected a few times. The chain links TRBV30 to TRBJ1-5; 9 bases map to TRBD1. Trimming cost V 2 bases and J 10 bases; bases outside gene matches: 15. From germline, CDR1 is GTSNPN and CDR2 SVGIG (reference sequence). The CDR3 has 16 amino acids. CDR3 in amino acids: CAWSTGTGSPLRPQHF. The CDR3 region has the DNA TGTGCCTGGAGTACCGGGACAGGGTCCCCTCTTCGACCCCAGCATTTT. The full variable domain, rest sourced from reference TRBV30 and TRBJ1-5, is SQTIHQWPATLVQPVGSPLSLECTVEGTSNPNLYWYRQAAGRGLQLLFYSVGIGQISSEVPQNLSASRPQDRQFILSSKKLLLSDSGFYLCAWSTGTGSPLRPQHFGDGTRLSIL.

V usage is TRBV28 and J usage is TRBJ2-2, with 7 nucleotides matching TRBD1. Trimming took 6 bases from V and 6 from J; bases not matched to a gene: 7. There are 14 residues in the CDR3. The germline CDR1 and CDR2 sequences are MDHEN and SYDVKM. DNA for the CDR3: TGTGCCAGCAGACGACAGGGAGTGGCCGGGGAGCTGTTTTTT. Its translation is CASRRQGVAGELFF.

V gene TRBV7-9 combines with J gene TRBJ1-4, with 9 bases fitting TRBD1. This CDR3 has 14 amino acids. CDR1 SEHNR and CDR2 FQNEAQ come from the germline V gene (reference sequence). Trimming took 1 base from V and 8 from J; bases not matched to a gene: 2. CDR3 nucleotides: TGTGCCAGCAGCTTAGGGACAGGGGTCGAAAAACTGTTTTTT. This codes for CASSLGTGVEKLFF.

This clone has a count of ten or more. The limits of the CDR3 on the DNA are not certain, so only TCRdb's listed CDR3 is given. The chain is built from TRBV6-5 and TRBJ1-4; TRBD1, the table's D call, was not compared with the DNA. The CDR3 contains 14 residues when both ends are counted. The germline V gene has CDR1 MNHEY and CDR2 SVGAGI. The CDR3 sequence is CASILDRVGEKLFF.

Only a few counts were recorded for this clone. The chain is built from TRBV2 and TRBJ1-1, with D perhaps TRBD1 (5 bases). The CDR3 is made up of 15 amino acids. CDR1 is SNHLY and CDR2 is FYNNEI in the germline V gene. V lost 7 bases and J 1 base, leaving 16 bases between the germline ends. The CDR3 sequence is CASMGGRGRNTEAFF. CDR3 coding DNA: TGTGCCAGCATGGGGGGTAGGGGCCGGAACACTGAAGCTTTCTTT.

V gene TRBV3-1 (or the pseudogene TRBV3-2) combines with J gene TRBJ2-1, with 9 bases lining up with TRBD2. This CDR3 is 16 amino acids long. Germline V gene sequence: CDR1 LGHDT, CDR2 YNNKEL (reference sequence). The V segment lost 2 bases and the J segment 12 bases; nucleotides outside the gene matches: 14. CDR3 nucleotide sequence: TGTGCCAGCAGCCAACAACCGGGACTAGCCAGCTGGGGGCAGTTCTTC. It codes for CASSQQPGLASWGQFF.

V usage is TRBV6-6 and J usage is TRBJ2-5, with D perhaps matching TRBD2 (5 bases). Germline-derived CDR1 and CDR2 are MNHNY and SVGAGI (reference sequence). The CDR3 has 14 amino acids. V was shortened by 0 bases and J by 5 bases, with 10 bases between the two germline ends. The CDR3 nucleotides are TGTGCCAGCAGTTACTCGACGAAGCGGGAGACCCAGTACTTC. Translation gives CASSYSTKRETQYF.

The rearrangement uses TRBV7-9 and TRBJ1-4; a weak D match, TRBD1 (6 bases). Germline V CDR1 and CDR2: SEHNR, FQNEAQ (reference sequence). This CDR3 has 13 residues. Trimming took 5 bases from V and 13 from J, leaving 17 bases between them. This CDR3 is CASSLQRDTGLFF. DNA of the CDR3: TGTGCCAGCAGCCTACAAAGGGACACCGGACTGTTTTTT.

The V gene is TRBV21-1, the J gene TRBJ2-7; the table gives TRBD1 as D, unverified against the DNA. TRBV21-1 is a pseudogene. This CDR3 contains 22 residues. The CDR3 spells CASSNSGGTGTGHFWGHYEQYF. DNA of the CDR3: TGTGCCAGCAGCAATTCGGGGGGTACCGGGACAGGGCACTTCTGGGGGCACTACGAGCAGTACTTC.

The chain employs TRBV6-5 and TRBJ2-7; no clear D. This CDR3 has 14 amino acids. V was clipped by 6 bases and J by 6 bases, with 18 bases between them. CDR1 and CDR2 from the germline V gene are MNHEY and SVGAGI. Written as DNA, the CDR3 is TGTGCCAGCAGATCCTCGGCAGGCGTGGGCGAGCAGTACTTC. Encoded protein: CASRSSAGVGEQYF.

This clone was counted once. The CDR3 here is CASSQFSSETQYF. CDR3 coding DNA: TGCGCCAGCAGCCAATTCTCTAGCGAGACCCAGTACTTC. This chain joins TRBV4-1 and TRBJ2-5; a possible D gene is TRBD2 (5 bases). CDR1 and CDR2 from the germline V gene are MGHRA and YSYEKL. V was clipped by 2 bases and J by 5 bases, with 9 bases between them. The CDR3 loop spans 13 amino acids.

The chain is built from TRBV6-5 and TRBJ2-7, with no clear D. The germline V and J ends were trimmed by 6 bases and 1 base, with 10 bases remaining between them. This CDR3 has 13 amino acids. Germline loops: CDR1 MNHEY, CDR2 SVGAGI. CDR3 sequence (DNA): TGTGCCAGCAGATTTGCGGCTTCCTACGAGCAGTACTTC. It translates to CASRFAASYEQYF.

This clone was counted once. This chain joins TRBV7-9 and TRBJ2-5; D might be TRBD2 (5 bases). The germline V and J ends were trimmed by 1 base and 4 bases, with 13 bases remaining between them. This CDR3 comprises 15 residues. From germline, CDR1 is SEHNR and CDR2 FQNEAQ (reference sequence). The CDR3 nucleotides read TGTGCCAGCAGCTTAGTCTCGCTCGGAGGAGAGACCCAGTACTTC. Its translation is CASSLVSLGGETQYF.

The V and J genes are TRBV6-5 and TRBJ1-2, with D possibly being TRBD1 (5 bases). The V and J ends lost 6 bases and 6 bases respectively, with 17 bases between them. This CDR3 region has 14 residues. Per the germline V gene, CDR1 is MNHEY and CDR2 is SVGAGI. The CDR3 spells CASSSREGTNGYTF. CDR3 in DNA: TGTGCCAGCAGCTCTAGGGAGGGGACTAATGGCTACACCTTC.

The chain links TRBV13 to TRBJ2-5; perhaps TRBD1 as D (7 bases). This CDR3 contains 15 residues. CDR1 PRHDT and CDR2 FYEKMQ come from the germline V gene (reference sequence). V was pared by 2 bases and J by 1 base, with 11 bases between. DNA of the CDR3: TGTGCCAGCAGCTTAACGCAGGGGGGCCAAGAGACCCAGTACTTC. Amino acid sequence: CASSLTQGGQETQYF.

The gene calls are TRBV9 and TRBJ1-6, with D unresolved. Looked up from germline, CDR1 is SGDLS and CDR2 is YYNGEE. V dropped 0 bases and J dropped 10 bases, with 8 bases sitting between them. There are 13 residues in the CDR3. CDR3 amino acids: CASSVAGGSPLHF. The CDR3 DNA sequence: TGTGCCAGCAGCGTAGCAGGAGGATCACCCCTCCACTTT.

CDR3 coding DNA: TGTGCCAGCAGACCCGGGACACAGCCTAACTATGGCTACACCTTC. It yields the protein CASRPGTQPNYGYTF. The chain employs TRBV14 and TRBJ1-2, with D possibly TRBD1 on 6 matching bases. The CDR3 totals 15 residues. Between the trimmed V and J ends, which lost 6 bases and 0 bases, there was a span of 14 bases. Germline lookup yields CDR1 SGHDN and CDR2 FVKESK.

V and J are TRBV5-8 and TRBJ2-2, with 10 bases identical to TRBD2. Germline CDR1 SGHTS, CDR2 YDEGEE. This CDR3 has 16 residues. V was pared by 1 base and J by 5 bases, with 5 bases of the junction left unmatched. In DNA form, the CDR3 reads TGTGCCAGCAGCTTGAGGCTAGCGGGAGTTACCGGGGAGCTGTTTTTT. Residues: CASSLRLAGVTGELFF.

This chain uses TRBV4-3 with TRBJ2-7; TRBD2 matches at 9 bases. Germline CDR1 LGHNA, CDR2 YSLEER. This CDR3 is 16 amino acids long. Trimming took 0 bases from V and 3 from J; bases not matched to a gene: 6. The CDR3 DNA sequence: TGCGCCAGCAGCCAAGATGCGACTAGCGGAGGCTACGAGCAGTACTTC. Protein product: CASSQDATSGGYEQYF.